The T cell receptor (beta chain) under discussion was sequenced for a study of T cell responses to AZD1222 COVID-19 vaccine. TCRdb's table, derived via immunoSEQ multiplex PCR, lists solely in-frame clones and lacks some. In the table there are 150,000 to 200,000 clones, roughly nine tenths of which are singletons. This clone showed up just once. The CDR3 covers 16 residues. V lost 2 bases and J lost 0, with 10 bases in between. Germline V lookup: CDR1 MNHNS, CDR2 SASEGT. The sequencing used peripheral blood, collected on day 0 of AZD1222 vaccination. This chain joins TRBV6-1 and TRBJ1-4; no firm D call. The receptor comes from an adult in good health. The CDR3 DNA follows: TGTGCCAGCAGTGAATTTGGCGGAACAACTAATGAAAAACTGTTTTTT. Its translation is CASSEFGGTTNEKLFF.